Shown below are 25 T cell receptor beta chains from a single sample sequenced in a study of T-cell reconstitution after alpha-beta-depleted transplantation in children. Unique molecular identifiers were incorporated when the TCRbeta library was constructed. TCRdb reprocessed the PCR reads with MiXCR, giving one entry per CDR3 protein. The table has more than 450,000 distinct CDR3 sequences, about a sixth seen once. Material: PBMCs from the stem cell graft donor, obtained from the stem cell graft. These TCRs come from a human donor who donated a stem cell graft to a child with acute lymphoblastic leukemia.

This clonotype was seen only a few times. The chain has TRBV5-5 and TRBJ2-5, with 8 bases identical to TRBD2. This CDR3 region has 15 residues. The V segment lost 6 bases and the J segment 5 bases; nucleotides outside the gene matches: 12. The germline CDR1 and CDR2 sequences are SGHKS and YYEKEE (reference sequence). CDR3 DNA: TGTGCCAGCACCTCAAGTAGCGGGACGTGGGAGACCCAGTACTTC. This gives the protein CASTSSSGTWETQYF. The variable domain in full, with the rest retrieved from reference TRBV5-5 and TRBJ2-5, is DAGVTQSPTHLIKTRGQQVTLRCSPISGHKSVSWYQQVLGQGPQFIFQYYEKEERGRGNFPDRFSARQFPNYSSELNVNALLLGDSALYLCASTSSSGTWETQYFGPGTRLLVL.

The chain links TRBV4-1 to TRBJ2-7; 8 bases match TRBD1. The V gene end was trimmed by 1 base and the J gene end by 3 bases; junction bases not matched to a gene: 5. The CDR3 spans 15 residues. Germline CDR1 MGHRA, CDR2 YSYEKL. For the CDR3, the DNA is TGCGCCAGCAGCCAAGCCCCAGGGGGCATCTACGAGCAGTACTTC. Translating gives CASSQAPGGIYEQYF.

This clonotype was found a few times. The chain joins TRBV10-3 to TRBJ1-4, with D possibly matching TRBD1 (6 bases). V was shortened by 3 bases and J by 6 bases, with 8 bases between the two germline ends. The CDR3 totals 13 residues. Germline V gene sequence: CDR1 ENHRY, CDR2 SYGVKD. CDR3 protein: CAISDRTDEKLFF. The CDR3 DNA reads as TGTGCCATCAGTGATCGGACAGATGAAAAACTGTTTTTT.

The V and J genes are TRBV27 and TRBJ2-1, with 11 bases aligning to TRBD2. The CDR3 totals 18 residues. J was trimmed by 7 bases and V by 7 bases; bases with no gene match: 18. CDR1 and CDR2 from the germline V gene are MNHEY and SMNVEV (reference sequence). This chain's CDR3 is CASNRQGVLAGGPNEQFF. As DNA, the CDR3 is TGTGCCAGCAACCGACAGGGTGTTTTAGCGGGAGGGCCTAATGAGCAGTTCTTC.

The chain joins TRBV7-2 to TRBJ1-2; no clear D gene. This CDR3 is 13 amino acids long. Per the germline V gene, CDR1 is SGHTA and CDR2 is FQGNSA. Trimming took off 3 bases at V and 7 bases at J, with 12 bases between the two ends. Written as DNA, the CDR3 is TGTGCCAGCAGCTTTCGGTCAAGCGTTGGCTACACCTTC. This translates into CASSFRSSVGYTF. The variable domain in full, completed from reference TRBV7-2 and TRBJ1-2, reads GAGVSQSPSNKVTEKGKDVELRCDPISGHTALYWYRQSLGQGLEFLIYFQGNSAPDKSGLPSDRFSAERTGGSVSTLTIQRTQQEDSAVYLCASSFRSSVGYTFGSGTRLTVV.

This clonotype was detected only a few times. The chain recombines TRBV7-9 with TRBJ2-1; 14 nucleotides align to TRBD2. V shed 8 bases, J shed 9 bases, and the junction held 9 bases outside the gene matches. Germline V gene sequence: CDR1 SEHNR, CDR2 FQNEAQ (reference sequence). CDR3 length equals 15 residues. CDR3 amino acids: CASSRWTSGRSEQFF. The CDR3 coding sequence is TGTGCCAGCTCCAGGTGGACTAGCGGGAGGTCTGAGCAGTTCTTC.

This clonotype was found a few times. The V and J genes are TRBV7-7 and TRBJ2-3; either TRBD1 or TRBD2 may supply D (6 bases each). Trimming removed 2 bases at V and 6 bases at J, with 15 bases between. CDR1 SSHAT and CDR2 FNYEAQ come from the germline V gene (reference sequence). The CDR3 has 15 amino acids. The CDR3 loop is CASSLSPQGGDTQYF. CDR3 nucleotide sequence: TGTGCCAGCAGCTTAAGTCCCCAAGGGGGGGATACGCAGTATTTT.

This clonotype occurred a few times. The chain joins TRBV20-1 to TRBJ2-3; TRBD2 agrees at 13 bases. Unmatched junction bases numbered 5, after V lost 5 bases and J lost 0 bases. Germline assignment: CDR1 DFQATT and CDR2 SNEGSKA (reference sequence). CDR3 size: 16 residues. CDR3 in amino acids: CSAGRLAGGSTDTQYF. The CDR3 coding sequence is TGCAGTGCTGGACGACTAGCGGGAGGTAGCACAGATACGCAGTATTTT.

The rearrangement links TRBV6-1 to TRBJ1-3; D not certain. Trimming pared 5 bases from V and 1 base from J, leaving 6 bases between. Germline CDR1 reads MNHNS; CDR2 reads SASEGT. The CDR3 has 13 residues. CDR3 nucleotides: TGTGCCAGCAGTCAAATTTCTGGAAACACCATATATTTT. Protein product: CASSQISGNTIYF.

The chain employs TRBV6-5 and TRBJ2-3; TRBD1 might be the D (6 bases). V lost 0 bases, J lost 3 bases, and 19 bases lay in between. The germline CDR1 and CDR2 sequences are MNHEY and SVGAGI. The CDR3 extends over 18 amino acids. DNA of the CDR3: TGTGCCAGCAGTTACTCTTCATACAGGGACGAGAGGACAGATACGCAGTATTTT. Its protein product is CASSYSSYRDERTDTQYF.

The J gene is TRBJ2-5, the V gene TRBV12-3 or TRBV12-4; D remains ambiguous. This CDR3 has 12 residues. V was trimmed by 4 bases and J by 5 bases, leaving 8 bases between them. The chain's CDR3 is CASSSSAETQYF. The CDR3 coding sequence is TGTGCCAGCAGTTCGTCGGCGGAGACCCAGTACTTC.

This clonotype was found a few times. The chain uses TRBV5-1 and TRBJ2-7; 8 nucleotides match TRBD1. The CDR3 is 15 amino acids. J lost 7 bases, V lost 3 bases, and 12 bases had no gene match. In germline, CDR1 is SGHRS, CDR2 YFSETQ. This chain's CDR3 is CASSSPATGAREQYF. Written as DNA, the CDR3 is TGCGCCAGCAGCTCCCCCGCGACAGGGGCTCGGGAGCAGTACTTC.

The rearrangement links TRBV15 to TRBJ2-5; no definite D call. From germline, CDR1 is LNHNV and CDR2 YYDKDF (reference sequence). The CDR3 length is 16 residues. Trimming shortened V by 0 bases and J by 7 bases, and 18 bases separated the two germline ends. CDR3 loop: CATSRDRARMWGTQYF. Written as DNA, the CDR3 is TGTGCCACCAGCAGAGATCGGGCCAGGATGTGGGGGACCCAGTACTTC.

The CDR3 reads CASSTELAVYNEQFF. The CDR3 region has the DNA TGTGCCAGTAGCACCGAACTAGCGGTCTACAATGAGCAGTTCTTC. The chain carries TRBV19 and TRBJ2-1; 8 nucleotides line up with TRBD2. After removal of 6 bases from V and 3 bases from J, the junction contained 7 bases not matched to a gene. CDR1 and CDR2 (germline): LNHDA, SQIVND (reference sequence). The CDR3 extends over 15 amino acids.

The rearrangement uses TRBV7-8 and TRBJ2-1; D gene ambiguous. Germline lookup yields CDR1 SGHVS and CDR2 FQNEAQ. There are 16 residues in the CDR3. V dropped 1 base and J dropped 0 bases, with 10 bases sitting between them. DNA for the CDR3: TGTGCCAGCAGCTTAGGATTCGGAGTCTCCTACAATGAGCAGTTCTTC. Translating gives CASSLGFGVSYNEQFF.

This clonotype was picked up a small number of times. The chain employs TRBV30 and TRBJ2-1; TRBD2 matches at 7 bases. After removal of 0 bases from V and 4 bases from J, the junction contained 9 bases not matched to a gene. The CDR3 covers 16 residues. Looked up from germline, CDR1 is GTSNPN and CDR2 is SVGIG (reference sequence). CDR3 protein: CAWSVGPSGPYNEQFF. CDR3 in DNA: TGTGCCTGGAGTGTAGGGCCTAGCGGCCCATACAATGAGCAGTTCTTC.

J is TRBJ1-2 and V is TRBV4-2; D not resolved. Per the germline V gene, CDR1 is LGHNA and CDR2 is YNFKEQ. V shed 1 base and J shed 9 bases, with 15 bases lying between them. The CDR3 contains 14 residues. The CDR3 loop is CASSQVVQTESYTF. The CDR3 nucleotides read TGTGCCAGCAGCCAAGTTGTGCAGACCGAAAGCTACACCTTC.

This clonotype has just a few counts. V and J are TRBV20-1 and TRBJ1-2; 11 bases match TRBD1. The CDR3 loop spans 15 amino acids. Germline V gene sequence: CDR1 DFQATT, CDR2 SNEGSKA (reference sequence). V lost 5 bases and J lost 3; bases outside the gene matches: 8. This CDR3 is CSASRDRGKDYGYTF. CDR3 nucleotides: TGCAGTGCTTCCCGGGACAGGGGGAAAGACTATGGCTACACCTTC.

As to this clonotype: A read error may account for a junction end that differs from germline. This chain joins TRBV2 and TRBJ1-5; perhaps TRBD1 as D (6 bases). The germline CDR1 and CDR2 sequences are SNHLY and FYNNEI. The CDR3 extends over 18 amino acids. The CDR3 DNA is TGTGCCTGCAGCCCGTGGGATGGCGGGGGCCATAGCAATCAGCCCCAGCATTTT. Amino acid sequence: CACSPWDGGGHSNQPQHF.

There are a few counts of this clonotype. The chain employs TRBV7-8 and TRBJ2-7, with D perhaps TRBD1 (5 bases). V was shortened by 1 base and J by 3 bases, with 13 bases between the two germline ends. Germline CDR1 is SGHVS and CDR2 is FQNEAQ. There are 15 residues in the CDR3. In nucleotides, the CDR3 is TGTGCCAGCAGCTTAGAGCAGGGTCCGAGCTACGAGCAGTACTTC. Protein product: CASSLEQGPSYEQYF. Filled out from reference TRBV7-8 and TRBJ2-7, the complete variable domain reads GAGVSQSPRYKVAKRGQDVALRCDPISGHVSLFWYQQALGQGPEFLTYFQNEAQLDKSGLPSDRFFAERPEGSVSTLKIQRTQQEDSAVYLCASSLEQGPSYEQYFGPGTRLTVT.

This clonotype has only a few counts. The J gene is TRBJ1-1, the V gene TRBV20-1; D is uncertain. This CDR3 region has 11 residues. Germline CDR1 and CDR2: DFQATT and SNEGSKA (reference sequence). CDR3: CTWRGNTEAFF. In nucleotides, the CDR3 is TGCACCTGGCGCGGGAACACTGAAGCTTTCTTT.

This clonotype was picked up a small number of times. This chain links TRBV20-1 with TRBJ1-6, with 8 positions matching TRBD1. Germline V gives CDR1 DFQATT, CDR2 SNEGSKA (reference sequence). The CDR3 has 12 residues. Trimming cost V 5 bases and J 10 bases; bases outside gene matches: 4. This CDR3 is CSARNRGSPLHF. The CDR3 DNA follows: TGCAGTGCTCGCAACAGGGGGTCACCCCTCCACTTT.

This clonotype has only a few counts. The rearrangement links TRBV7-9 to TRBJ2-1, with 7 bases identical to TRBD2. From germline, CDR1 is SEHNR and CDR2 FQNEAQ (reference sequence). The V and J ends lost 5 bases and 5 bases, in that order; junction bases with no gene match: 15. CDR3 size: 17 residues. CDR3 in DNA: TGTGCCAGCAGCGTACCCTATAGGAGCGGGGTGGACAATGAGCAGTTCTTC. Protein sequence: CASSVPYRSGVDNEQFF.

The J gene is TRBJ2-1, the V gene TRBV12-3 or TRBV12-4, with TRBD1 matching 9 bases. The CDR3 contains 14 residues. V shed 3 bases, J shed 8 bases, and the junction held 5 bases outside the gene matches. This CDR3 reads CASSFQQGADEQFF. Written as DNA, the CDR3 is TGTGCCAGCAGTTTTCAACAGGGGGCGGATGAGCAGTTCTTC.

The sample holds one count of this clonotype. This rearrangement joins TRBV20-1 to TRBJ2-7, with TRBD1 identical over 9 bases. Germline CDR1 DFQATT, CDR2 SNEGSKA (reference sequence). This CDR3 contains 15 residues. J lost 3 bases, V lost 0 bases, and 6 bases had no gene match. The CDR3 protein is CSARDAGTGLYEQYF. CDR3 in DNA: TGCAGTGCTAGAGATGCCGGGACAGGGCTCTACGAGCAGTACTTC.